The 21 T cell receptor beta chains reported below all come from one sample, sequenced in a study of CD8+ T cells in alopecia areata. Treatment given: oral pan-JAK inhibitor, 5-10 mg twice daily. RNA was extracted and reverse transcribed into cDNA as the sequencing template. This table comes from immunoSEQ multiplex PCR, and its TCRdb copy is limited to in-frame clones, with some not included. The sample has approximately 65,000 clones, about half seen once. The material sequenced was CD8+ T cells sorted from blood, taken around week 36, from a patient treated with tofacitinib. These receptors were collected from a human donor with alopecia areata.

This clone appeared a few times. The chain uses TRBV30 and TRBJ2-7; D unresolved. This CDR3 contains 11 residues. Trimming removed 3 bases from V and 2 bases from J, with 5 bases in between. CDR1 and CDR2 from the germline V gene are GTSNPN and SVGIG (reference sequence). The chain's CDR3 is CAWSETYEQYF. In DNA form, the CDR3 reads TGTGCCTGGAGCGAAACCTACGAGCAGTACTTC.

This chain uses TRBV14 with TRBJ1-5; TRBD1 matches 8 bases. Germline CDR1 SGHDN, CDR2 FVKESK. The CDR3 totals 17 residues. After removal of 4 bases from V and 6 bases from J, the junction contained 14 bases not matched to a gene. The CDR3 DNA is TGTGCCAGCAGCCTAGAGAGGTCCAGGGGGCAGGCTCAGCCCCAGCATTTT. It specifies CASSLERSRGQAQPQHF.

The genes are TRBV5-6 and TRBJ2-1; 10 positions match TRBD2. CDR1 and CDR2 from the germline V gene are SGHDT and YYEEEE. CDR3 length: 15 amino acids. V trimming: 2 bases; J trimming: 4 bases; junction bases outside the gene matches: 3. The chain's CDR3 is CASSLGLADYNEQFF. The CDR3 DNA reads TGTGCCAGCAGCTTAGGACTAGCGGATTACAATGAGCAGTTCTTC.

This sequence joins TRBV29-1 and TRBJ2-7; no definite D call. V was clipped by 4 bases and J by 7 bases, with 8 bases between them. The CDR3 consists of 10 residues. Germline CDR1 and CDR2: SQVTM and ANQGSEA. CDR3 region: CSVGAEEQYF. The CDR3 coding sequence is TGCAGCGTTGGGGCTGAGGAGCAGTACTTC.

The gene calls are TRBV7-8 and TRBJ1-1, with 8 bases that match TRBD1. Germline values: CDR1 SGHVS, CDR2 FQNEAQ. After removal of 4 bases from V and 2 bases from J, the junction contained 9 bases not matched to a gene. The CDR3 sequence is 16 residues long. For the CDR3, the DNA is TGTGCCAGCAGCTCACGAAAGGGACAGGTCAACACTGAAGCTTTCTTT. It encodes CASSSRKGQVNTEAFF.

This clone was observed many times. This chain joins TRBV27 and TRBJ2-7; D uncertain. Trimming shortened V by 6 bases and J by 2 bases, and 14 bases separated the two germline ends. The germline V gene encodes CDR1 MNHEY and CDR2 SMNVEV (reference sequence). The CDR3 length is 14 residues. CDR3 sequence: CASSPGQRPYEQYF. The DNA of the CDR3 is TGTGCCAGCAGCCCTGGCCAGCGACCCTACGAGCAGTACTTC.

This clone turned up a few times. The CDR3: CASRRGGEETQYF. The CDR3 nucleotides are TGTGCCAGCCGCCGGGGGGGAGAGGAGACCCAGTACTTC. V usage is TRBV6-1 and J usage is TRBJ2-5, with 8 bases lining up with TRBD2. J gave up 5 bases and V 8 bases, and 7 bases lay outside the gene matches. The CDR3 is 13 residues long. CDR1 MNHNS and CDR2 SASEGT come from the germline V gene.

The CDR3 sequence: CASSAQNEQFF. CDR3 sequence (DNA): TGTGCCAGCAGCGCCCAGAATGAGCAGTTCTTC. The chain carries TRBV7-9 and TRBJ2-1; no clear D. Deletions cut 5 bases from V and 7 bases from J, with 6 bases between. The germline CDR1 and CDR2 sequences are SEHNR and FQNEAQ (reference sequence). The CDR3 is 11 residues long.

The gene calls are TRBV11-2 and TRBJ2-5, with D unclear. The CDR3 consists of 13 residues. CDR1 is SGHAT, CDR2 FQNNGV, per germline. V lost 4 bases and J 8 bases, leaving 14 bases between the germline ends. DNA for the CDR3: TGTGCCAGCAGCTCCCAAGGGTATCACACCCAGTACTTC. Protein: CASSSQGYHTQYF.

This chain joins TRBV30 and TRBJ2-7; D unresolved. The CDR3 runs 12 residues. Germline V gene sequence: CDR1 GTSNPN, CDR2 SVGIG (reference sequence). V lost 3 bases to trimming and J lost 6 bases, with 12 bases between them. CDR3 amino acids: CAWSPLDREQYF. The CDR3 nucleotides are TGTGCCTGGAGCCCCTTGGATCGCGAGCAGTACTTC.

Only a few counts were recorded for this clone. The chain uses TRBV9 and TRBJ2-6, with 14 positions matching TRBD2. With V trimmed by 5 bases and J by 4 bases, 8 bases remained unmatched. Germline loops: CDR1 SGDLS, CDR2 YYNGEE. This CDR3 region has 18 residues. The CDR3 is CASRYRLAGGRGANVLTF. CDR3 nucleotides: TGTGCCAGCAGGTACAGACTAGCGGGAGGGAGAGGGGCCAACGTCCTGACTTTC.

This chain connects TRBV11-2 to TRBJ2-1; D perhaps matches TRBD2 (5 bases). The length of the CDR3 is 16 residues. The V end lost 4 bases, the J end lost 0 bases, and 13 bases lay between the germline ends. The V gene's germline CDR1 is SGHAT and CDR2 FQNNGV. CDR3 in amino acids: CASSSSSGSSYNEQFF. The CDR3 coding sequence is TGTGCCAGCAGCTCCTCTAGTGGGAGCTCCTACAATGAGCAGTTCTTC.

The V gene is TRBV29-1, the J gene TRBJ2-1; 8 nucleotides align to TRBD2. Germline V gene data show CDR1 as SQVTM and CDR2 as ANQGSEA. J gave up 8 bases and V 0 bases, and 9 bases lay outside the gene matches. CDR3 length: 15 residues. CDR3 region: CSVEDFSGNSYEQFF. The DNA for the CDR3 is TGCAGCGTTGAAGATTTTAGCGGGAATTCCTATGAGCAGTTCTTC.

The chain carries TRBV6-1 and TRBJ2-3; 13 bases are shared with TRBD2. Germline V gives CDR1 MNHNS, CDR2 SASEGT. V lost 4 bases, J lost 4 bases, and 8 bases stayed unmatched. This CDR3 has 17 residues. The CDR3 bases are TGTGCCAGCAGTGCGAAACTAGCGGGAGGGGGAGCAGATACGCAGTATTTT. Translated, it gives CASSAKLAGGGADTQYF.

The rearrangement uses TRBV29-1 and TRBJ2-6; D remains ambiguous. The V end was cut by 5 bases, the J end by 3 bases, with 8 bases between. The CDR3 is made up of 13 amino acids. CDR1 and CDR2 from the germline V gene are SQVTM and ANQGSEA. This CDR3 is CSVLVGGANVLTF. The DNA for the CDR3 is TGCAGCGTTTTAGTGGGTGGGGCCAACGTCCTGACTTTC.

This chain uses TRBV15 with TRBJ2-7; the D gene is possibly TRBD2 (6 bases). The CDR3 extends over 15 amino acids. Germline assignment: CDR1 LNHNV and CDR2 YYDKDF (reference sequence). Trimming cost V 0 bases and J 1 base, with 10 bases left between them. CDR3 nucleotide sequence: TGTGCCACCAGCAGAGAGAGGAGCGGGTCCTACGAGCAGTACTTC. Translating gives CATSRERSGSYEQYF.

This clone was detected only a few times. V and J are TRBV15 and TRBJ2-6; tentative D call: TRBD2 (6 bases). Germline V gene data show CDR1 as LNHNV and CDR2 as YYDKDF (reference sequence). Trimming shortened V by 8 bases and J by 2 bases, and 10 bases separated the two germline ends. This CDR3 is 14 amino acids long. Written as DNA, the CDR3 is TGTGCCACCTCTGGAGGGGCTGGGGCCAACGTCCTGACTTTC. Translated: CATSGGAGANVLTF.

The V and J genes are TRBV4-1 and TRBJ2-7; D call uncertain. Trimming took 4 bases from V and 3 from J, leaving 10 bases between them. The CDR3 spans 13 residues. Germline V gene lookup returns CDR1 MGHRA and CDR2 YSYEKL. CDR3 nucleotide sequence: TGCGCCAGCAGCCCTTCCCTCATCTACGAGCAGTACTTC. It is translated as CASSPSLIYEQYF.

The chain combines TRBV29-1 with TRBJ2-5, with TRBD2 identical over 10 bases. The CDR3 runs to 15 residues. V lost 3 bases, J lost 3 bases, and 7 bases stayed unmatched. The germline CDR1 and CDR2 sequences are SQVTM and ANQGSEA. In nucleotides, the CDR3 is TGCAGCGTTGACGGGACTAGCGCTGAGGAAGAGACCCAGTACTTC. It codes for CSVDGTSAEEETQYF.

This clone was found a few times. This chain connects TRBV4-2 to TRBJ2-7; D is perhaps TRBD2 (7 bases). Per germline, CDR1 LGHNA and CDR2 YNFKEQ. The CDR3 contains 15 residues. The ends were cut back, 4 bases at V and 0 bases at J, with 13 bases in the middle. The CDR3: CASSLEGGSSYEQYF. The CDR3 DNA follows: TGTGCCAGCAGCCTCGAGGGGGGGAGCTCCTACGAGCAGTACTTC.

The genes are TRBV10-3 and TRBJ1-1; the match to TRBD1 covers 7 bases. V trimming: 6 bases; J trimming: 4 bases; junction bases outside the gene matches: 5. The V gene's germline CDR1 is ENHRY and CDR2 SYGVKD. CDR3 length: 13 residues. CDR3 in DNA: TGTGCCATCAGCCCGACAGGGTTCACTGAAGCTTTCTTT. Translated: CAISPTGFTEAFF.